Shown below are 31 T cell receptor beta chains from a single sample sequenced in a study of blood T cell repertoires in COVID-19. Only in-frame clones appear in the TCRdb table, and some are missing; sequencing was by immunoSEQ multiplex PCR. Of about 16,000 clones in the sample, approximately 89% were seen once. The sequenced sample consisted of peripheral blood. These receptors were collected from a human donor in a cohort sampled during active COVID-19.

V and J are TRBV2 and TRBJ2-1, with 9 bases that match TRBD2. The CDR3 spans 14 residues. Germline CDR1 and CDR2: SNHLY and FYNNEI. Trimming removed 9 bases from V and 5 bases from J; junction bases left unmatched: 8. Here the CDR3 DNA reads TGTGCCAGAGTCAAGCGGGGGGTAAACAATGAGCAGTTCTTC. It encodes CARVKRGVNNEQFF.

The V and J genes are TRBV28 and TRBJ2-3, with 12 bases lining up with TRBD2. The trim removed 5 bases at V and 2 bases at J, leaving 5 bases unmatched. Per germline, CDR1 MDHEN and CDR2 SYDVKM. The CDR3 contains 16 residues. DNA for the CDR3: TGTGCCAGCAGTGTAGGACTAGCGGGGACCACAGATACGCAGTATTTT. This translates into CASSVGLAGTTDTQYF. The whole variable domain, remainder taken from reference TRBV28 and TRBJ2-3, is DVKVTQSSRYLVKRTGEKVFLECVQDMDHENMFWYRQDPGLGLRLIYFSYDVKMKEKGDIPEGYSVSREKKERFSLILESASTNQTSMYLCASSVGLAGTTDTQYFGPGTRLTVL.

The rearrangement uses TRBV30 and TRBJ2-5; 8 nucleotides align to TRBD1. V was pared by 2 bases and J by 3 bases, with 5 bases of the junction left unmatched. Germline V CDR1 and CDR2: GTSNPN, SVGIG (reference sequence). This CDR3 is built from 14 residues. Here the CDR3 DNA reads TGTGCCTGGAGTCGACAGGGGCGCGAAGAGACCCAGTACTTC. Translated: CAWSRQGREETQYF.

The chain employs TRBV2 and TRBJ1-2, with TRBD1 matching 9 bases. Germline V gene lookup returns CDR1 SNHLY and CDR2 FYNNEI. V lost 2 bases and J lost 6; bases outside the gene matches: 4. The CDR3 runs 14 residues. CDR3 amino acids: CASSELGQGHGYTF. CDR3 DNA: TGTGCCAGCAGTGAATTAGGACAGGGGCATGGCTACACCTTC. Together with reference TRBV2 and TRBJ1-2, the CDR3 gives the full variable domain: EPEVTQTPSHQVTQMGQEVILRCVPISNHLYFYWYRQILGQKVEFLVSFYNNEISEKSEIFDDQFSVERPDGSNFTLKIRSTKLEDSAMYFCASSELGQGHGYTFGSGTRLTVV.

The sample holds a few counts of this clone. The CDR3 DNA sequence: TGTGCCAGCGCGGTCGGGGAGGGACGATACGAGCAGTACTTC. Its translation: CASAVGEGRYEQYF. The J gene is TRBJ2-7, the V gene TRBV3-1 (or the pseudogene TRBV3-2); TRBD2 matches at 7 bases. V was pared by 8 bases and J by 4 bases, with 11 bases of the junction left unmatched. This CDR3 region has 14 residues. The germline V gene has CDR1 LGHDT and CDR2 YNNKEL (reference sequence).

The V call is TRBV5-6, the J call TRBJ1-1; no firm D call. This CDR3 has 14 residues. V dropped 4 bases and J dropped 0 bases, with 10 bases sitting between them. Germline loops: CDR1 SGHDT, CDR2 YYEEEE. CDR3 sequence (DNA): TGTGCCAGCAGCACAACGGGGATGAACACTGAAGCTTTCTTT. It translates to CASSTTGMNTEAFF.

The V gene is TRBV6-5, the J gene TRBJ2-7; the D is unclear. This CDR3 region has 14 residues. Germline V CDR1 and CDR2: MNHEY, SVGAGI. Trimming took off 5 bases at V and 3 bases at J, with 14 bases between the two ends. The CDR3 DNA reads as TGTGCCAGCAGTCCTGGAGACTCTGACTACGAGCAGTACTTC. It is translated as CASSPGDSDYEQYF.

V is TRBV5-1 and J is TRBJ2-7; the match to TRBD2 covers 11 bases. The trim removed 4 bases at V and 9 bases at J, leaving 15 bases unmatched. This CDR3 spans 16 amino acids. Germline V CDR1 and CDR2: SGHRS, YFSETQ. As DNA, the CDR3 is TGCGCCAGCAGCAGCTACCTGACTAGCGGGGCCGAGGGGCAGTACTTC. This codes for CASSSYLTSGAEGQYF.

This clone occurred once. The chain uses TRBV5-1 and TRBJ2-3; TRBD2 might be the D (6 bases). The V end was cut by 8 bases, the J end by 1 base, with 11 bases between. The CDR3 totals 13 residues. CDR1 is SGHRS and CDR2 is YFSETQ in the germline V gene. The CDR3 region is CASLASGTDTQYF. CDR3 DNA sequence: TGCGCCAGTCTAGCTAGCGGCACAGATACGCAGTATTTT.

Here the CDR3 reads CASSTGLAVHEQFF. CDR3 sequence (DNA): TGTGCCAGCAGCACTGGACTAGCTGTCCATGAGCAGTTCTTC. The rearrangement joins TRBV7-2 to TRBJ2-1, with 8 nucleotides matching TRBD2. V shed 5 bases, J shed 8 bases, and the junction held 8 bases outside the gene matches. The CDR3 is made up of 14 amino acids. Germline assignment: CDR1 SGHTA and CDR2 FQGNSA.

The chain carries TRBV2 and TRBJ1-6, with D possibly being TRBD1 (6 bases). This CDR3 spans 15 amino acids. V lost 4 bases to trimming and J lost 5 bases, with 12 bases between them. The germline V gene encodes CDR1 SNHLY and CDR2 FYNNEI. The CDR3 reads CASSVERGNNSPLHF. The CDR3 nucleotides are TGTGCCAGCAGTGTTGAGAGGGGGAATAATTCACCCCTCCACTTT.

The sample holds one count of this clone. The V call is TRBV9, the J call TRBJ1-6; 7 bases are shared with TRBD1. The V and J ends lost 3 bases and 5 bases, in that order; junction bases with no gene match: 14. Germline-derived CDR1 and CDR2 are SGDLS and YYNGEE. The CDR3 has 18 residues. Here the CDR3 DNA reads TGTGCCAGCAGCGAGCCGGGTTTAACAGGGGTACATAATTCACCCCTCCACTTT. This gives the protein CASSEPGLTGVHNSPLHF.

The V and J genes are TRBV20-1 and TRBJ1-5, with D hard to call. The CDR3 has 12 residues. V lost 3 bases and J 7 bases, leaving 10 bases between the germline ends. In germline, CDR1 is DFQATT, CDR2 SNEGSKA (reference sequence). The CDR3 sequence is CSASAGSQPQHF. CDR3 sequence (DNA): TGCAGTGCTAGTGCGGGAAGCCAGCCCCAGCATTTT.

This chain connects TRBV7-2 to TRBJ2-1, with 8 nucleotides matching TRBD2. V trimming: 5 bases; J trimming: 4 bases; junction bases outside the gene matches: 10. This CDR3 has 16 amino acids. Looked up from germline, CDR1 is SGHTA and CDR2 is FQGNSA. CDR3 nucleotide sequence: TGTGCCAGCAGCCCCCAAGCGGGGGTAAGGTACAATGAGCAGTTCTTC. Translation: CASSPQAGVRYNEQFF.

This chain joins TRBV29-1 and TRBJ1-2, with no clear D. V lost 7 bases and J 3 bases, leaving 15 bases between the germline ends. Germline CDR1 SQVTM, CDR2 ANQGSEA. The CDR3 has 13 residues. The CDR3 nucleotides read TGCAGCGCCGTCCGGCTGACTGACTATGGCTACACCTTC. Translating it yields CSAVRLTDYGYTF.

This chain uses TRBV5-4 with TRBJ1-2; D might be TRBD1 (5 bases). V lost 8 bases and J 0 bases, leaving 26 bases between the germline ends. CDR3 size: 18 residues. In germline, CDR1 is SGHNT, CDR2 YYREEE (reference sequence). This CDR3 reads CASTWAGGGVPPNYGYTF. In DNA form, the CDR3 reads TGTGCCAGTACCTGGGCGGGCGGAGGGGTCCCTCCTAACTATGGCTACACCTTC.

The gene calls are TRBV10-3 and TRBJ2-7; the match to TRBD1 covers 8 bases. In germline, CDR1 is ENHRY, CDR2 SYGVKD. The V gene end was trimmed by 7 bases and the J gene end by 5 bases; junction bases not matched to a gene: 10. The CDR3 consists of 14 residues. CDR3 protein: CAIKGTGAPHEQYF. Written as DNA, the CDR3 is TGTGCCATCAAAGGGACAGGTGCCCCCCACGAGCAGTACTTC.

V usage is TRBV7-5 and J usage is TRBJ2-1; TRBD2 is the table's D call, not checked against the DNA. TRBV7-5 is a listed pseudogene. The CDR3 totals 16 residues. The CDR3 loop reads CARSSGLAALHNEQFF. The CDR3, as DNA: TGTGCCAGAAGCTCGGGACTAGCGGCCTTACACAATGAGCAGTTCTTC.

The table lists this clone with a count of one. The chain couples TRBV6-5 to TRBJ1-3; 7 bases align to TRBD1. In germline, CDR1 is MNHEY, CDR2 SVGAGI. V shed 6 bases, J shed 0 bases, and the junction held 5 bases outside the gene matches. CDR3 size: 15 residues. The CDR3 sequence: CASSSGGLSGNTIYF. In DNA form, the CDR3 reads TGTGCCAGCAGCTCAGGGGGGCTCTCTGGAAACACCATATATTTT.

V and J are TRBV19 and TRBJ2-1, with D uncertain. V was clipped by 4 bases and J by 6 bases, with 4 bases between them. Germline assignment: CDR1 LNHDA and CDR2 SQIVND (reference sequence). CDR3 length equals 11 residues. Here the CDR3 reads CASSRLNEQFF. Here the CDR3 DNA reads TGTGCCAGTAGTAGACTCAATGAGCAGTTCTTC.

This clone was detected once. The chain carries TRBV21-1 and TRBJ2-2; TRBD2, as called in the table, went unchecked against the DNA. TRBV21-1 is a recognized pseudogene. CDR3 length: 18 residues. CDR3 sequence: CASSKTLGGGRSTGELFF. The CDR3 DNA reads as TGTGCCAGCAGCAAGACCCTTGGCGGCGGGCGTAGCACCGGGGAGCTGTTTTTT.

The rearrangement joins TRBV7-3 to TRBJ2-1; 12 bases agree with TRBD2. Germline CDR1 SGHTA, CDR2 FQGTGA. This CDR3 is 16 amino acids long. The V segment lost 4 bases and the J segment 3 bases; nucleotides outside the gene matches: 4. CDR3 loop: CASSSRTSGVYNEQFF. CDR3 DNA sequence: TGTGCCAGCAGCTCTCGGACTAGCGGGGTCTACAATGAGCAGTTCTTC.

For the CDR3, the DNA is TGTGCCAGCAGCGTAGATCGTGGCTACACCTTC. This encodes CASSVDRGYTF. The V gene is TRBV9, the J gene TRBJ1-2; D remains unclear. V shed 0 bases and J shed 7 bases, with 4 bases lying between them. The CDR3 length is 11 residues. Germline-derived CDR1 and CDR2 are SGDLS and YYNGEE.

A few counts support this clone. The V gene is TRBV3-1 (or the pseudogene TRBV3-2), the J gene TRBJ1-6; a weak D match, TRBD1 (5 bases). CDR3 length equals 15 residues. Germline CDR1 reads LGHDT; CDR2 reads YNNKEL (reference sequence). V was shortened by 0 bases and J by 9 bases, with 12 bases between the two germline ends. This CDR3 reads CASSQDGGDSSPLHF. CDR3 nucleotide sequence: TGTGCCAGCAGCCAAGACGGGGGGGATAGTTCACCCCTCCACTTT.

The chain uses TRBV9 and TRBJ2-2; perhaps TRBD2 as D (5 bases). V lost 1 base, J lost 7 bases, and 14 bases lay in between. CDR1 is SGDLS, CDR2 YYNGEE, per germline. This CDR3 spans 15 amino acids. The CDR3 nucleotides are TGTGCCAGCAGCGTACTCGGGGAATTAAACGGGGAGCTGTTTTTT. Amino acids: CASSVLGELNGELFF.

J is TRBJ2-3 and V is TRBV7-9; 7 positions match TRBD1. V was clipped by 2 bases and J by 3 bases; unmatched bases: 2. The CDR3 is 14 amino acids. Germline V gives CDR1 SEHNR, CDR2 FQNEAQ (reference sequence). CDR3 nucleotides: TGTGCCAGCAGCTTACGGGGACAGACAGATACGCAGTATTTT. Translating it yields CASSLRGQTDTQYF.

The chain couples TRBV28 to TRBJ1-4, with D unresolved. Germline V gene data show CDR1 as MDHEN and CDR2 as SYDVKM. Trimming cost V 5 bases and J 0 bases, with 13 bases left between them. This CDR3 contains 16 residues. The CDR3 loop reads CASSPRAGATNEKLFF. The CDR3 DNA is TGTGCCAGCAGTCCACGGGCGGGAGCAACTAATGAAAAACTGTTTTTT.

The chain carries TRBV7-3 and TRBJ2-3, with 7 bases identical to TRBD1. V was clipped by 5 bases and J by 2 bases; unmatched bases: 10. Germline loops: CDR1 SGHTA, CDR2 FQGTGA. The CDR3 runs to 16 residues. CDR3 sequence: CASSLQGGGYTDTQYF. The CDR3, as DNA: TGTGCCAGCAGCCTCCAAGGGGGCGGGTACACAGATACGCAGTATTTT. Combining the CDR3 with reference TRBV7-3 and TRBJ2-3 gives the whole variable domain GAGVSQTPSNKVTEKGKYVELRCDPISGHTALYWYRQSLGQGPEFLIYFQGTGAADDSGLPNDRFFAVRPEGSVSTLKIQRTERGDSAVYLCASSLQGGGYTDTQYFGPGTRLTVL.

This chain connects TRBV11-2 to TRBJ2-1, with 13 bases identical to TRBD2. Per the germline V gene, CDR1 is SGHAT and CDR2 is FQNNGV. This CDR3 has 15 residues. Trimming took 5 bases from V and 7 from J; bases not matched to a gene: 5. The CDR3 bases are TGTGCCAGCAGCCCCGGGACTAGCGGGGAAAATGAGCAGTTCTTC. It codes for CASSPGTSGENEQFF.

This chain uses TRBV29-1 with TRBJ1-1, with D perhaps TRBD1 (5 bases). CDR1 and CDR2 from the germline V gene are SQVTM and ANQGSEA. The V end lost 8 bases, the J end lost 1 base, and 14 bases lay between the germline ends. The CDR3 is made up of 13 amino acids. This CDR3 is CSHQEGQNTEAFF. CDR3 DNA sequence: TGCAGCCATCAGGAGGGGCAGAACACTGAAGCTTTCTTT.

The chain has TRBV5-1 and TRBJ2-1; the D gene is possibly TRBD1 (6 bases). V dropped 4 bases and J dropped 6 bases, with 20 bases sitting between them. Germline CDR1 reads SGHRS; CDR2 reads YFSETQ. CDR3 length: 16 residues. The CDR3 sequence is CASSPFGTHVPNEQFF. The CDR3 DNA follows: TGCGCCAGCAGCCCGTTTGGGACACATGTCCCCAATGAGCAGTTCTTC.